Listed below are T cell receptor beta chains from one sample, sequenced in a study of neoadjuvant anti-PD-1 for oral cavity cancer. Data came from immunoSEQ multiplex PCR; TCRdb stores just in-frame clones and leaves some out. The top ten hold 2% to 2.5% of the sample, which has roughly 14,000 clones, roughly 69% seen once. Sample: PBMCs, taken after nivolumab (anti-PD-1) treatment. The origin of the receptors is a person between 35 and 79 years old with oral cavity squamous cell carcinoma. Both conserved end residues are trimmed from each CDR3.

CDR3aa: ASREGQNYNSPLH
v_gene: TRBV19
j_gene: TRBJ1-6

CDR3aa: ASSILTGNTEAF
v_gene: TRBV19
j_gene: TRBJ1-1

CDR3aa: AWRNRGPSYEQY
v_gene: TRBV30
j_gene: TRBJ2-7

CDR3aa: ASSYSEGYT
v_gene: TRBV6-6
j_gene: TRBJ1-2

CDR3aa: ASSILTGGADTEAF
v_gene: TRBV7-9
j_gene: TRBJ1-1

CDR3aa: ASSPWTGSYGYT
v_gene: TRBV27
j_gene: TRBJ1-2

CDR3aa: ASRDRGSYNSPLH
v_gene: TRBV6-1
j_gene: TRBJ1-6

CDR3aa: ASSKGRAACDQPQH
v_gene: TRBV21-1
j_gene: TRBJ1-5

CDR3aa: ASSPTGLAVNEQF
v_gene: TRBV4-1
j_gene: TRBJ2-1

CDR3aa: ASSPRLAGERYNEQF
v_gene: TRBV7-6
j_gene: TRBJ2-1

CDR3aa: ASTDRDLASYEQY
v_gene: TRBV6-1
j_gene: TRBJ2-7

CDR3aa: ASSQYRGLRTEAF
v_gene: TRBV14
j_gene: TRBJ1-1

CDR3aa: ASSPTGQGGSTEAF
v_gene: TRBV7-9
j_gene: TRBJ1-1

CDR3aa: SVVSSGANVLT
v_gene: TRBV29-1
j_gene: TRBJ2-6

CDR3aa: ASRLSSEQF
v_gene: TRBV5-1
j_gene: TRBJ2-1

CDR3aa: ATSRDVVANEQF
v_gene: TRBV15
j_gene: TRBJ2-1

CDR3aa: ASSAGTGGTDTQY
v_gene: TRBV5-4
j_gene: TRBJ2-3

CDR3aa: ASSSGQEPILTYEQY
v_gene: TRBV5-6
j_gene: TRBJ2-7

CDR3aa: ASSLEGVTGELF
v_gene: TRBV5-1
j_gene: TRBJ2-2

CDR3aa: ASSTRTGGGDTGELF
v_gene: TRBV9
j_gene: TRBJ2-2

CDR3aa: ASSSSGLAILPGELF
v_gene: TRBV7-3
j_gene: TRBJ2-2

CDR3aa: ASREPGLAGELTGELF
v_gene: TRBV7-9
j_gene: TRBJ2-2

CDR3aa: ASATGPGELF
v_gene: TRBV11-3
j_gene: TRBJ2-2

CDR3aa: ASSLGAQESNYGYT
v_gene: TRBV5-1
j_gene: TRBJ1-2

CDR3aa: ASSALGPQRSGYT
v_gene: TRBV7-9
j_gene: TRBJ1-2

CDR3aa: ASSQGGGQGYDEQF
v_gene: TRBV4-2
j_gene: TRBJ2-1

CDR3aa: ASSAGYSNQPQH
v_gene: TRBV9
j_gene: TRBJ1-5

CDR3aa: ASSRGQGSLNTEAF
v_gene: TRBV18
j_gene: TRBJ1-1

CDR3aa: ASSQLAGVRGEQY
v_gene: TRBV4-1
j_gene: TRBJ2-7

CDR3aa: AWSPTGVHEKLF
v_gene: TRBV30
j_gene: TRBJ1-4

CDR3aa: ASSLGGDNQPQH
v_gene: TRBV14
j_gene: TRBJ1-5